The 8 T cell receptor beta chains below come from one sample, sequenced in a study of T cells in localized non-small cell lung cancer. Sequenced by immunoSEQ multiplex PCR; TCRdb stores in-frame clones only, minus some. The repertoire includes approximately 83,000 clones, more than 75% of them detected once, and 20% to 25% sits in the top ten. The sample in question was peripheral blood, obtained before any cancer treatment. The receptors stem from a woman aged 35-75 years with stage I squamous cell lung carcinoma.

The chain couples TRBV7-6 to TRBJ1-5; no clear D gene. The CDR3 sequence is 14 residues long. Germline lookup yields CDR1 SGHVS and CDR2 FNYEAQ. V shed 0 bases and J shed 2 bases, with 5 bases lying between them. This chain's CDR3 is CASSLAPGNQPQHF. Here the CDR3 DNA reads TGTGCCAGCAGCTTAGCCCCGGGCAATCAGCCCCAGCATTTT.

The chain joins TRBV9 to TRBJ2-7; no reliable D call. Germline V gene lookup returns CDR1 SGDLS and CDR2 YYNGEE. CDR3 length: 12 amino acids. Between the trimmed V and J ends, which lost 5 bases and 6 bases, there was a span of 12 bases. The CDR3 protein is CASRATDGEQYF. DNA of the CDR3: TGTGCCAGCAGAGCAACGGACGGCGAGCAGTACTTC.

The J gene is TRBJ2-1, the V gene TRBV18, with D possibly called TRBD1 or TRBD2 (5 bases each). V gave up 3 bases and J gave up 4 bases, with 13 bases separating them. In germline, CDR1 is KGHSH, CDR2 LQKENI. The CDR3 runs to 15 residues. The CDR3 region has the DNA TGTGCCAGCTCACCTCCGGGACGACCATACAATGAGCAGTTCTTC. Its protein product is CASSPPGRPYNEQFF.

This clone has just a few counts. V and J are TRBV30 and TRBJ1-1; TRBD1 matches at 7 bases. The length of the CDR3 is 16 residues. V shed 3 bases and J 5 bases; nucleotides not matched to a gene: 15. The germline CDR1 and CDR2 sequences are GTSNPN and SVGIG (reference sequence). CDR3 residues: CAWSPRLTGWDTEAFF. CDR3 nucleotides: TGTGCCTGGAGCCCAAGGTTGACAGGGTGGGATACTGAAGCTTTCTTT. Using reference TRBV30 and TRBJ1-1 for the parts outside the CDR3, the full variable domain is SQTIHQWPATLVQPVGSPLSLECTVEGTSNPNLYWYRQAAGRGLQLLFYSVGIGQISSEVPQNLSASRPQDRQFILSSKKLLLSDSGFYLCAWSPRLTGWDTEAFFGQGTRLTVV.

J is TRBJ1-1 and V is TRBV5-4; D possibly corresponds to TRBD1 (5 bases). Per germline, CDR1 SGHNT and CDR2 YYREEE (reference sequence). Trimming pared 5 bases from V and 1 base from J, leaving 12 bases between. CDR3 size: 14 residues. CDR3 sequence (DNA): TGTGCCAGCAGGACGGGACTCCGGAACACTGAAGCTTTCTTT. Translated, it gives CASRTGLRNTEAFF.

The chain recombines TRBV7-8 with TRBJ2-7; either TRBD1 or TRBD2 may supply D (6 bases each). V dropped 0 bases and J dropped 4 bases, with 10 bases sitting between them. Germline V gives CDR1 SGHVS, CDR2 FQNEAQ. The CDR3 covers 14 residues. CDR3 bases: TGTGCCAGCAGCTTAGCGGGGGGCGGTTACGAGCAGTACTTC. The encoded protein is CASSLAGGGYEQYF.

The J gene is TRBJ1-2, the V gene TRBV30; possible D gene TRBD1, 6 bases. CDR1 GTSNPN and CDR2 SVGIG come from the germline V gene (reference sequence). The CDR3 is 14 amino acids. The V end was cut by 3 bases, the J end by 2 bases, with 13 bases between. The CDR3 sequence is CAWSPLGGNYGYTF. The CDR3 DNA reads as TGTGCCTGGAGCCCTCTAGGGGGGAACTATGGCTACACCTTC.

With respect to this clone: Within the sample, other DNA sequences also encode this same CDR3. The V and J genes are TRBV5-1 and TRBJ2-3; 9 bases fit TRBD1. The CDR3 consists of 14 residues. The V segment lost 3 bases and the J segment 2 bases; nucleotides outside the gene matches: 1. CDR1 and CDR2 from the germline V gene are SGHRS and YFSETQ. CDR3 sequence: CASSWTGDTDTQYF. CDR3 nucleotide sequence: TGCGCCAGCAGCTGGACAGGGGACACAGATACGCAGTATTTT.